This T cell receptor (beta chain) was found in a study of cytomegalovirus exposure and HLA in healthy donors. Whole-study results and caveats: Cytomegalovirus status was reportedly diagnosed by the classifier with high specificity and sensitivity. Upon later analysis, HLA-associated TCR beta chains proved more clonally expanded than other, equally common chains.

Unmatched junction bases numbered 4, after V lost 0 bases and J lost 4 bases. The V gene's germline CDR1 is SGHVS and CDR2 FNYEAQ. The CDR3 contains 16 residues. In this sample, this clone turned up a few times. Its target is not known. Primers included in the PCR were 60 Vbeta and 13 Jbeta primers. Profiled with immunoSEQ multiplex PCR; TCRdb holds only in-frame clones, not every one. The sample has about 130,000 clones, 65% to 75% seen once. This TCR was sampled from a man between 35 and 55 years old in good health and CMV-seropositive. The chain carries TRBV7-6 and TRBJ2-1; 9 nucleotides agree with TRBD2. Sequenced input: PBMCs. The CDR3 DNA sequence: TGTGCCAGCAGCTTAGCCGGACTAGCGACGTACAATGAGCAGTTCTTC. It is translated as CASSLAGLATYNEQFF.